This T cell receptor beta chain stems from a study of T-cell memory formation after mild COVID-19. About the research overall: TCR clusters were largely donor specific. General study points: CM and EM subsets held most contracting CD4+ clones; EMRA held CD8+ ones. Later expanders leaned toward CD4+, whereas clones contracting from day 15 to 85 were balanced CD4/CD8.

As for this clonotype: What it recognizes is unknown.

TCR alpha and TCR beta cDNA libraries with sample barcodes and UMIs came from 5'RACE using constant-segment primers. From the 5' RACE reads, TCRdb called clonotypes with MiXCR, one entry per CDR3 protein. Of roughly 560,000 distinct CDR3 sequences in the sample, roughly 22% were seen once. CDR3 length: 15 amino acids. Trimming cost V 1 base and J 6 bases; bases outside gene matches: 6. This TCR came from an adult woman who had mild COVID-19 (a few samples of this study predate the infection). Cell type and time point are not known. The specimen was PBMCs or a T cell subset sorted from them (not recorded which). This chain links TRBV12-3 or TRBV12-4 with TRBJ2-7, with TRBD2 matching 10 bases. The DNA for the CDR3 is TGTGCCAGCAGTTTAGGAAGCGGGAGGGCCCCCGAGCAGTACTTC. Translated, it gives CASSLGSGRAPEQYF.